A selection of T cell receptor beta chains follows, all from one sample in a study of cytomegalovirus exposure and HLA in healthy donors. Repertoires were generated with immunoSEQ multiplex PCR, while TCRdb's copy carries only in-frame clones and drops some. The sample contains some 160,000 clones, around 84% of which appear only once. The sample comprised PBMCs. These TCRs come from a boy between 2 and 15 years old in good health and CMV-seronegative. The CDR3 runs from the conserved cysteine through the conserved F or W. A D gene is named only where the DNA matches it firmly. Clone size, where shown, is once, few, many, or a class for clones that have expanded.

V gene	D gene	J gene	clone size	CDR3 DNA	CDR3 protein
TRBV7-9	.	TRBJ1-1	.	TGTGCCAGCAGTGGGGCCAGTGAAGCTTTCTTT	CASSGASEAFF
TRBV7-9	TRBD1	TRBJ2-7	.	TGTGCCAGCAGCGCGGGACAGGGAACCTACGAGCAGTACTTC	CASSAGQGTYEQYF
TRBV7-7	TRBD2	TRBJ2-5	.	TGTGCCAGCAGCTTAGGGACTAGCGGGAGTGAGACCCAGTACTTC	CASSLGTSGSETQYF
TRBV4-2	.	TRBJ1-5	.	TGTGCCAGCAGCCAAGATAGGGTCGGGGCCGGCGGGAGTCAGCCCCAGCATTTT	CASSQDRVGAGGSQPQHF
TRBV5-4	.	TRBJ2-1	.	TGTGCCAGCAGCCCTGGAAGGGGGATAGACAATGAGCAGTTCTTC	CASSPGRGIDNEQFF
TRBV5-1	.	TRBJ1-6	.	TGCGCCAGCAGCTCACTATCCGATTCACCCCTCCACTTT	CASSSLSDSPLHF
TRBV4-2	.	TRBJ2-1	.	TGTGCCAGCAGCCAAGAGGTGGGAGCGAACAATGAGCAGTTCTTC	CASSQEVGANNEQFF
TRBV5-1	.	TRBJ2-1	.	TGCGCCAGCAGCTCTACCCACGGGGGTGTTGAGCAGTTCTTC	CASSSTHGGVEQFF
TRBV9	.	TRBJ1-1	.	TGTGCCAGCAGCGCCGACAGGAACACTGAAGCTTTCTTT	CASSADRNTEAFF
TRBV5-4	.	TRBJ2-2	.	TGTGCCAGCAGCTTCAACGCAGGCTTCAACACCGGGGAGCTGTTTTTT	CASSFNAGFNTGELFF
TRBV18	.	TRBJ1-1	once	TGTGCCAGCTCACCTGTGCCCCCGGGCACTGAAGCTTTCTTT	CASSPVPPGTEAFF
TRBV6-5	.	TRBJ2-3	.	TGTGCCAGCAGTTACGTGGCAGGGAGGCCAGATACGCAGTATTTT	CASSYVAGRPDTQYF
TRBV27	TRBD2	TRBJ2-7	once	TGTGCCAGCAGTTTCACGACTAGCCCCGACGAGCAGTACTTC	CASSFTTSPDEQYF
TRBV2	TRBD2	TRBJ2-7	.	TGTGCCAGCAGCGAGCCGGGACTAGCCTACGAGCAGTACTTC	CASSEPGLAYEQYF
TRBV9	.	TRBJ2-7	.	TGTGCCAGCAGCGTAGGGCTGATATCCTACGAGCAGTACTTC	CASSVGLISYEQYF
TRBV6-4	.	TRBJ2-1	.	TGTGCCAGCAGTGAGACGGGGATTGAGCAGTTCTTC	CASSETGIEQFF
TRBV2	.	TRBJ1-2	.	TGTGCCAGCCCCAGACCGGGACGGGAGACTTTCTATGGCTACACCTTC	CASPRPGRETFYGYTF
TRBV2	TRBD2	TRBJ2-3	once	TGTGCCAGCAGTGTCAAAAGGACTAGCGGGGGGACAGATACGCAGTATTTT	CASSVKRTSGGTDTQYF
TRBV6-5	.	TRBJ2-1	.	TGTGCCAGCTCACGGGCAGGGGAGCAGTTCTTC	CASSRAGEQFF
TRBV4-3	TRBD1	TRBJ1-2	.	TGCGCCAGCAGCCAAGCCGGGACAGGGGGCTATGGCTACACCTTC	CASSQAGTGGYGYTF
TRBV9	.	TRBJ2-4	.	TGTGCCAGCAGCCCAGGGCAGGGGCTTGGCAAAAACATTCAGTACTTC	CASSPGQGLGKNIQYF
TRBV10-3	.	TRBJ2-6	few	TGTGCCATCAGTGAGTCCCACTCTGGGGCCAACGTCCTGACTTTC	CAISESHSGANVLTF
TRBV28	.	TRBJ1-2	.	TGTGCCAGCAGTTTCGGGGGGGCGAGTTATGGCTACACCTTC	CASSFGGASYGYTF
TRBV4-3	.	TRBJ2-7	few	TGCGCCAGCAGCCAGGACCGGGACTGGCCCTCCTACGAGCAGTACTTC	CASSQDRDWPSYEQYF
TRBV5-1	TRBD1	TRBJ1-5	.	TGCGCCAGCAGCCCGGGACAGCGCGATCAGCCCCAGCATTTT	CASSPGQRDQPQHF
TRBV28	TRBD1	TRBJ1-6	.	TGTGCCAGCAGTCGCGGGACAGGGGGAGATTCACCCCTCCACTTT	CASSRGTGGDSPLHF
TRBV7-3	TRBD1	TRBJ2-5	.	TGTGCCAGCAGCGAGCCGACAGGGCCAGAGACCCAGTACTTC	CASSEPTGPETQYF
TRBV9	TRBD2	TRBJ2-3	.	TGTGCCAGCACCCCCCGCGGCGGGAGTAAGGGCACAGATACGCAGTATTTT	CASTPRGGSKGTDTQYF
TRBV2	TRBD1	TRBJ1-1	.	TGTGCCAGCACCGACAGGGGGGTGGGAGAAGCTTTCTTT	CASTDRGVGEAFF
TRBV11-3	.	TRBJ2-7	.	TGTGCCAGCAGCCAGGGTGTGGGCTCCCGTGGTGAGCAGTACTTC	CASSQGVGSRGEQYF
TRBV5-6	.	TRBJ2-1	.	TGTGCCAGCAGCCCGGCGGGATGGAGGAATGAGCAGTTCTTC	CASSPAGWRNEQFF
TRBV19	.	TRBJ1-2	.	TGTGCCAGTAGTATCGCGGGGGCGATTAACTATGGCTACACCTTC	CASSIAGAINYGYTF
TRBV7-2	.	TRBJ1-1	.	TGTGCCAGCAGCTTATCTCAGGGGATGAACACTGAAGCTTTCTTT	CASSLSQGMNTEAFF
TRBV10-3	.	TRBJ2-7	.	TGTGCCATCACCCCCGGGGCAGGGGGGTACGAGCAGTACTTC	CAITPGAGGYEQYF
TRBV27	.	TRBJ1-1	.	TGTGCCAGCAGCCCGGGAAGCGGGGGTCTTAACACTGAAGCTTTCTTT	CASSPGSGGLNTEAFF
TRBV6-6	.	TRBJ1-2	.	TGTGCCAGCAGTTACTTGACAGGAGTATATGGCTACACCTTC	CASSYLTGVYGYTF
TRBV5-1	TRBD1	TRBJ2-7	.	TGCGCCAGCAGCTTAGAGGGGACAGGGGGCTCCGGCGAGCAGTACTTC	CASSLEGTGGSGEQYF
TRBV5-6	TRBD2	TRBJ2-7	.	TGTGCCAGCAGCTTGCGTCCTAGCGGGAACGAGCAGTACTTC	CASSLRPSGNEQYF
TRBV19	.	TRBJ2-1	.	TGTGCCAGTAGTTTAACAGGGATCTACAATGAGCAGTTCTTC	CASSLTGIYNEQFF
TRBV5-1	.	TRBJ1-1	.	TGCGCCAGCAGCTTGAATTTCGGGACTTGGACTGAAGCTTTCTTT	CASSLNFGTWTEAFF